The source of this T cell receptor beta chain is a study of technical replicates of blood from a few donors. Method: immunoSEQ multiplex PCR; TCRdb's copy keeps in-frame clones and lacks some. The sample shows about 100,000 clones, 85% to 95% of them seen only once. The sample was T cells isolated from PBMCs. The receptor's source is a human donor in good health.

CDR3 DNA: TGCGCCAGCAGCCAGACCGGGACAGGAGTTTTTTATGGCTACACCTTC. Encoded protein: CASSQTGTGVFYGYTF. The rearrangement links TRBV4-3 to TRBJ1-2; 8 bases are shared with TRBD1. Germline V lookup: CDR1 LGHNA, CDR2 YSLEER. After removal of 3 bases from V and 5 bases from J, the junction contained 11 bases not matched to a gene. The CDR3 spans 16 residues.